These T cell receptor beta chains were read from a single sample in a study of blood T cell repertoires in COVID-19. The data were produced by immunoSEQ multiplex PCR, yet TCRdb's version contains in-frame clones alone and is incomplete. The data hold 200,000 to 250,000 clones, with nearly 90% observed a single time. Source material: peripheral blood. The source is a woman under 30 who had recovered from COVID-19. The CDR3 runs from the conserved cysteine through the conserved F or W. Each record gives: clone size, V gene, J gene, CDR3 length, CDR3 protein. Not all rows give a size; the values are once, few, many and, for expanded clones, a class.

size: -; V: TRBV9; J: TRBJ2-5; length: 13; CDR3: CASSVGVQETQYF
size: -; V: TRBV9; J: TRBJ1-2; length: 15; CDR3: CASSGAGPTNYGYTF
size: -; V: TRBV4-3; J: TRBJ1-5; length: 16; CDR3: CASSPAPTGNNQPQHF
size: -; V: TRBV25-1; J: TRBJ1-5; length: 14; CDR3: CASSAGTGRQPQHF
size: -; V: TRBV5-1; J: TRBJ2-1; length: 13; CDR3: CASSLEGVSEQFF
size: -; V: TRBV27; J: TRBJ2-1; length: 15; CDR3: CASGALGTGDNEQFF
size: -; V: TRBV19; J: TRBJ2-1; length: 15; CDR3: CASSITGVSYNEQFF
size: -; V: TRBV19; J: TRBJ2-6; length: 16; CDR3: CASSLGQVPGANVLTF
size: -; V: TRBV11-1; J: TRBJ2-7; length: 13; CDR3: CASSLVRSYEQYF
size: once; V: TRBV25-1; J: TRBJ1-6; length: 17; CDR3: CASSDWADSKYNSPLHF
size: -; V: TRBV7-2; J: TRBJ2-3; length: 15; CDR3: CASRTGTSNSDTQYF
size: -; V: TRBV20-1; J: TRBJ2-7; length: 14; CDR3: CSASCGLPSEEQYF
size: -; V: TRBV29-1; J: TRBJ2-1; length: 13; CDR3: CSVGDNNNNEQFF
size: few; V: TRBV7-9; J: TRBJ1-1; length: 14; CDR3: CASSLGTVHTEAFF
size: -; V: TRBV4-1; J: TRBJ2-4; length: 16; CDR3: CASSQDRTGVKNIQYF
size: -; V: TRBV10-1; J: TRBJ2-1; length: 15; CDR3: CASSEAAARPAEQFF
size: -; V: TRBV19; J: TRBJ1-1; length: 14; CDR3: CASSKQTGNTEAFF
size: -; V: TRBV5-1; J: TRBJ1-2; length: 15; CDR3: CASSSLRQGGNGYTF
size: -; V: TRBV7-9; J: TRBJ1-1; length: 14; CDR3: CASITGTANTEAFF
size: -; V: TRBV6-2/TRBV6-3; J: TRBJ2-1; length: 12; CDR3: CASSWGGHEQFF
size: -; V: TRBV6-1; J: TRBJ2-7; length: 18; CDR3: CASSEAPGLAGGLFEQYF
size: -; V: TRBV7-2; J: TRBJ1-1; length: 15; CDR3: CASSQTGGRHTEAFF
size: -; V: TRBV5-1; J: TRBJ2-6; length: 18; CDR3: CASSLEAQGSSGANVLTF
size: -; V: TRBV3-1/TRBV3-2; J: TRBJ2-1; length: 16; CDR3: CASSQDFAGAYNEQFF
size: -; V: TRBV9; J: TRBJ1-1; length: 14; CDR3: CASSPRGLNTEAFF
size: once; V: TRBV9; J: TRBJ2-1; length: 15; CDR3: CASVPLLSTYNEQFF
size: -; V: TRBV14; J: TRBJ2-1; length: 14; CDR3: CASSQVGHLNEQFF
size: few; V: TRBV29-1; J: TRBJ2-7; length: 11; CDR3: CSVVTGNEQYF
size: once; V: TRBV27; J: TRBJ2-7; length: 15; CDR3: CASSSGQGKAYEQYF
size: -; V: TRBV19; J: TRBJ1-1; length: 11; CDR3: CASSIGAEAFF
size: -; V: TRBV20-1; J: TRBJ2-5; length: 12; CDR3: CSASDRRETQYF
size: -; V: TRBV12-3/TRBV12-4; J: TRBJ2-1; length: 13; CDR3: CASSPQSSRRKFF
size: -; V: TRBV6-5; J: TRBJ1-5; length: 13; CDR3: CATQPDRAQPQHF
size: -; V: TRBV7-2; J: TRBJ2-1; length: 19; CDR3: CASSLVFWEETRAYNEQFF
size: -; V: TRBV6-6; J: TRBJ1-1; length: 13; CDR3: CATRRGMRTEAFF
size: -; V: TRBV6-5; J: TRBJ2-7; length: 12; CDR3: CASSYRRGEQYF
size: once; V: TRBV4-2; J: TRBJ2-3; length: 15; CDR3: CASSQDSGRADTQYF
size: -; V: TRBV5-5; J: TRBJ2-5; length: 16; CDR3: CASSLGRLGGGETQYF
size: -; V: TRBV27; J: TRBJ1-2; length: 14; CDR3: CASRGSTGLYGYTF
size: -; V: TRBV7-2; J: TRBJ2-1; length: 15; CDR3: CASSLEGDMSNEQFF
size: -; V: TRBV4-3; J: TRBJ1-3; length: 17; CDR3: CASSQDLPGSTGNTIYF
size: -; V: TRBV6-1; J: TRBJ2-1; length: 19; CDR3: CASSDLALAGKGSYNEQFF
size: once; V: TRBV5-5; J: TRBJ1-4; length: 16; CDR3: CASSHLQLSANEKLFF
size: -; V: TRBV5-1; J: TRBJ2-7; length: 13; CDR3: CASRPTGGYEQYF
size: -; V: TRBV9; J: TRBJ2-5; length: 17; CDR3: CASSVETDRVTKETQYF
size: -; V: TRBV25-1; J: TRBJ1-1; length: 16; CDR3: CASSESPHRGTTEAFF
size: -; V: TRBV7-9; J: TRBJ1-1; length: 15; CDR3: CASSSQTDWRTEAFF
size: -; V: TRBV2; J: TRBJ1-5; length: 15; CDR3: CASIVDRGNNQPQHF